The next 2 T cell receptor beta chains were all read from a single sample in a study of T cell responses to AZD1222 COVID-19 vaccine. TCRdb keeps only in-frame clones here, not all; method: immunoSEQ multiplex PCR. The sample records about 110,000 clones, more than 75% being singletons. The specimen comprised peripheral blood, sampled on day 0 of AZD1222 vaccination. The source is an adult in good health.

This rearrangement joins TRBV10-3 to TRBJ2-3, with 9 bases identical to TRBD2. This CDR3 is 15 amino acids long. From germline, CDR1 is ENHRY and CDR2 SYGVKD. With V trimmed by 6 bases and J by 2 bases, 6 bases remained unmatched. The CDR3 DNA reads as TGTGCCATCAGCGGAGCGGGAGGCCTCACAGATACGCAGTATTTT. Translated: CAISGAGGLTDTQYF.

The chain has TRBV6-5 and TRBJ1-5, with 7 bases identical to TRBD1. CDR1 is MNHEY, CDR2 SVGAGI, per germline. The V segment lost 5 bases and the J segment 5 bases; nucleotides outside the gene matches: 6. This CDR3 contains 14 residues. The CDR3, as DNA: TGTGCCAGCAGTAAACAGGGGCGGGATCAGCCCCAGCATTTT. Translated, it gives CASSKQGRDQPQHF.